The entry that follows covers one T cell receptor (beta chain) sequence. Its cognate antigen is unknown. These data come from a study of cytomegalovirus exposure and HLA in healthy donors. Study-level findings and limits: Some V segments could not be told apart, so they were left out, TRBV6-2 and TRBV6-3 among them. The later analysis indicated that the majority of CMV-associated TCR beta chains appeared HLA-restricted.

A multiplex PCR was run with 60 Vbeta primers and 13 Jbeta primers. The protocol was immunoSEQ multiplex PCR, while the TCRdb copy is restricted to in-frame clones and leaves out a portion. This table has approximately 130,000 clones, about two thirds appearing once. This CDR3 region has 17 residues. Germline V gene data show CDR1 as MGHDK and CDR2 as SYGVNS. V was cut by 3 bases and J by 1 base, with 16 bases left in between. The sample consisted of PBMCs. V usage is TRBV25-1 and J usage is TRBJ1-5, with D perhaps TRBD1 (6 bases). The receptor was isolated from a man aged 45 to 65 in good health and CMV-seropositive. As DNA, the CDR3 is TGTGCCAGCAGTGATCCCTGGGGACAAGCAAGCAATCAGCCCCAGCATTTT. Protein product: CASSDPWGQASNQPQHF.